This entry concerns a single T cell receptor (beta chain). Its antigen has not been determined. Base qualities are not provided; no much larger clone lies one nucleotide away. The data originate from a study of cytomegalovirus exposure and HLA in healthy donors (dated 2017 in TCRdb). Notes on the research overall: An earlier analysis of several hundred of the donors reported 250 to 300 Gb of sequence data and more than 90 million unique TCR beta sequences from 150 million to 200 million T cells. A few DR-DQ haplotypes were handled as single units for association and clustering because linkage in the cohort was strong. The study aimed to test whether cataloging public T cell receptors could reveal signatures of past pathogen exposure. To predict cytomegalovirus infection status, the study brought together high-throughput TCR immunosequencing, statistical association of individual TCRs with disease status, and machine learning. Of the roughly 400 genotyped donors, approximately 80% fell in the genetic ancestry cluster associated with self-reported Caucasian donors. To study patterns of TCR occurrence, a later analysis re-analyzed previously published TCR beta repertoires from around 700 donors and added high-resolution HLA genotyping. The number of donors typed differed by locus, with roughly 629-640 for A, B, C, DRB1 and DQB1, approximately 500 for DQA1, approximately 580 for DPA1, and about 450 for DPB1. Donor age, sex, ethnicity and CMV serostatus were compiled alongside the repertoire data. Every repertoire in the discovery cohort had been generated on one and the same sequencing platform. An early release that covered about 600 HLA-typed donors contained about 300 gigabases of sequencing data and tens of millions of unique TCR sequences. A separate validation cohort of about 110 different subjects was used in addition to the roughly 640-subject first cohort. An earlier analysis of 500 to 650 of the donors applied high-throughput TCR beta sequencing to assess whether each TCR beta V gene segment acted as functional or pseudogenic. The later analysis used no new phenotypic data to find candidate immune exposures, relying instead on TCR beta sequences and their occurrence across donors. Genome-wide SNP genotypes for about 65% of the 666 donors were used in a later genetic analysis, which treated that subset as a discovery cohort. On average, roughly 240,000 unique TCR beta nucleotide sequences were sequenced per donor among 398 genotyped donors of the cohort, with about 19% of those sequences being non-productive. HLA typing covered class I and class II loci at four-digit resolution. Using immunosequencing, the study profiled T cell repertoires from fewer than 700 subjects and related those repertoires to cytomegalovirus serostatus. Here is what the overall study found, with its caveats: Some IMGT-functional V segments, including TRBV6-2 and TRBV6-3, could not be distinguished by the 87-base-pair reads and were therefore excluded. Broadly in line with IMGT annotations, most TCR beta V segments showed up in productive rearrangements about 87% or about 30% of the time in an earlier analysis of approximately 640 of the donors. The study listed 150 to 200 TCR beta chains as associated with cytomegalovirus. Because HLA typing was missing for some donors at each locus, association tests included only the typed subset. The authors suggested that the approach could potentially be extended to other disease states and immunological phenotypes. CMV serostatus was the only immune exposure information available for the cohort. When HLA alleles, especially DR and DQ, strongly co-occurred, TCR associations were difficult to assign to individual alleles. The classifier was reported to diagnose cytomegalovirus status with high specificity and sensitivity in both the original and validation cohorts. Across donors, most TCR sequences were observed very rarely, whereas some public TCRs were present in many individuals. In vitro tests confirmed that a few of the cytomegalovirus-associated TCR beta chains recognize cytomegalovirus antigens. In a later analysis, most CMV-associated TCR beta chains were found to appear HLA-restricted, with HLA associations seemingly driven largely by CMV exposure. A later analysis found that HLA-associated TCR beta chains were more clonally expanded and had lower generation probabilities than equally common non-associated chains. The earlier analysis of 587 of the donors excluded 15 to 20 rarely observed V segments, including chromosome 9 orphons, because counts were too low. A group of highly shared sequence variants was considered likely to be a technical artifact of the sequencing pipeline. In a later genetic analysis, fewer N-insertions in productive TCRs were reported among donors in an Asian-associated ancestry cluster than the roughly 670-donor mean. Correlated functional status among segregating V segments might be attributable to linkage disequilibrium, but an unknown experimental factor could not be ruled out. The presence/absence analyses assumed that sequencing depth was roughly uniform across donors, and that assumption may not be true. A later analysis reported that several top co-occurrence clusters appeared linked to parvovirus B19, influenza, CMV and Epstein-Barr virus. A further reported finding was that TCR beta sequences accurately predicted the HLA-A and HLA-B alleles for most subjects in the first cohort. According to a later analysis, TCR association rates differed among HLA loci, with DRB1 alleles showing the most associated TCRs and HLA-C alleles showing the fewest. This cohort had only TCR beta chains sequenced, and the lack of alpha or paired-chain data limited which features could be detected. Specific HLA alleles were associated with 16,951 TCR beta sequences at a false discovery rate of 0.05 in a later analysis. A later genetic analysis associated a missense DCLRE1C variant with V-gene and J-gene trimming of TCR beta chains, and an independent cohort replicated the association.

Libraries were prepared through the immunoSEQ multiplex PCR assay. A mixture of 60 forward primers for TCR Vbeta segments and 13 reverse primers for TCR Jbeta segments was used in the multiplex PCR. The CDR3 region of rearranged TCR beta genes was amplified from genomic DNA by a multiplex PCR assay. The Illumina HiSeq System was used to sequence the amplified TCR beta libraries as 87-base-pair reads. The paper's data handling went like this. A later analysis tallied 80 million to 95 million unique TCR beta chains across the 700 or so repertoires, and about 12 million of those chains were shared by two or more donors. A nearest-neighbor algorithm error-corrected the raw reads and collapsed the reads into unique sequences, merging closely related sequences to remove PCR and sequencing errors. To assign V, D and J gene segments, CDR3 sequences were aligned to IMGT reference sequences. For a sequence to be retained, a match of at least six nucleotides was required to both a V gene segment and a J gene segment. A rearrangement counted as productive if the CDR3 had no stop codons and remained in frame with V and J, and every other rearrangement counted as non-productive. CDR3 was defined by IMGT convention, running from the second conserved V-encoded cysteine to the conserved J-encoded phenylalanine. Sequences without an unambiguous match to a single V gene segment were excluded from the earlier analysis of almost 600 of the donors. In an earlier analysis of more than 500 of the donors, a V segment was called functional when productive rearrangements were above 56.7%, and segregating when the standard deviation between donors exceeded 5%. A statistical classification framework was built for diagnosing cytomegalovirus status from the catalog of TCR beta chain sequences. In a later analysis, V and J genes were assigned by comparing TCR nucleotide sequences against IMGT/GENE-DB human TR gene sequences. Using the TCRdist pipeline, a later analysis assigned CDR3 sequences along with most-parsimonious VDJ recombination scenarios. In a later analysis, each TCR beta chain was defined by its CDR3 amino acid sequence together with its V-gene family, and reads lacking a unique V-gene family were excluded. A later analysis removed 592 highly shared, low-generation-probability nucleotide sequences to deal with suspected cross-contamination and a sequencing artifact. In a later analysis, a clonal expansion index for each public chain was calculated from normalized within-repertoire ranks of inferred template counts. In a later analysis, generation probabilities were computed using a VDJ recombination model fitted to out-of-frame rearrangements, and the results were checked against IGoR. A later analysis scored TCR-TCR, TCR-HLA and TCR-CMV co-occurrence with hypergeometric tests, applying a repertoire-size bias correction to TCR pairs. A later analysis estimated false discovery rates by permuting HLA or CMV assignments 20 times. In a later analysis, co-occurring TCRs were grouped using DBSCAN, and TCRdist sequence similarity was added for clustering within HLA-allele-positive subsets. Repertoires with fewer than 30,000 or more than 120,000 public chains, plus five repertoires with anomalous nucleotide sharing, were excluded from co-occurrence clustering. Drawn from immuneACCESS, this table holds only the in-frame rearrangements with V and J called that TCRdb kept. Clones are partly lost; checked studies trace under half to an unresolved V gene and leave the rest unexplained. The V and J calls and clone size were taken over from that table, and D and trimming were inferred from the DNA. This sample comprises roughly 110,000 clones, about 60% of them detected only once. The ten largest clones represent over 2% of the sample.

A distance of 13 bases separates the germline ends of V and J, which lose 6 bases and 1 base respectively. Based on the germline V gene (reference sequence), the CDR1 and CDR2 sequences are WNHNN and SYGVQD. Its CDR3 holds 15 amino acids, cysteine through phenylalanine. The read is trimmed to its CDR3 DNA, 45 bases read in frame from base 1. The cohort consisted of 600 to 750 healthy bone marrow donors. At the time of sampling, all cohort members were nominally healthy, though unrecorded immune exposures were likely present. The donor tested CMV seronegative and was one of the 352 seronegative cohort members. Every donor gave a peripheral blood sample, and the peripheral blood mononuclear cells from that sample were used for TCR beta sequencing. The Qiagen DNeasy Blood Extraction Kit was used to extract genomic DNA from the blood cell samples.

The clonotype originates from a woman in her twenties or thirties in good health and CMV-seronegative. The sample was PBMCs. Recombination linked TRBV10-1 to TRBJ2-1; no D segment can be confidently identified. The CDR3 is CASSRSRQSYNEQFF. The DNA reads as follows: TGCGCCAGCAGCCGCTCGAGACAATCCTACAATGAGCAGTTCTTC.